These 21 T cell receptor beta chains originate from one sample sequenced in a study of T cells in Graves' hyperthyroidism and ophthalmopathy. TCR beta CDR3 region amplification was performed from RNA transcripts. TCR CDR3 underwent first-round RT-PCR with the HTBI primer set. A single record per CDR3 protein comes from TCRdb applying MiXCR to the multiplex PCR reads. Of hundreds of thousands of distinct CDR3 sequences in the sample, approximately 15% were seen once. The sample taken for sequencing was blood. These receptors were obtained from a woman in her forties with Graves' ophthalmopathy.

In this sample, this clonotype turned up many times. This chain links TRBV18 with TRBJ1-2, with a possible D match to TRBD1 (6 bases). In germline, CDR1 is KGHSH, CDR2 LQKENI. CDR3 size: 13 residues. V was clipped by 5 bases and J by 3 bases, with 10 bases between them. The CDR3 spells CASSKQGDYGYTF. The CDR3 DNA reads TGTGCCAGCTCAAAACAGGGTGACTATGGCTACACCTTC.

CDR3: CASSFFRVSTGELFF. Written as DNA, the CDR3 is TGTGCCAGCAGCTTTTTCAGAGTTAGCACCGGGGAGCTGTTTTTT. V is TRBV7-2 and J is TRBJ2-2; D unclear. Germline CDR1 and CDR2: SGHTA and FQGNSA. The CDR3 contains 15 residues. Trimming shortened V by 3 bases and J by 4 bases, and 12 bases separated the two germline ends. The full variable domain, rest sourced from reference TRBV7-2 and TRBJ2-2, is GAGVSQSPSNKVTEKGKDVELRCDPISGHTALYWYRQSLGQGLEFLIYFQGNSAPDKSGLPSDRFSAERTGGSVSTLTIQRTQQEDSAVYLCASSFFRVSTGELFFGEGSRLTVL.

There are a few counts of this clonotype. V usage is TRBV18 and J usage is TRBJ2-3; D might be TRBD1 (6 bases). This CDR3 contains 18 residues. Per the germline V gene, CDR1 is KGHSH and CDR2 is LQKENI. Trimming shortened V by 0 bases and J by 1 base, and 17 bases separated the two germline ends. The CDR3 protein is CASSPPMLWGPGTDTQYF. The CDR3, as DNA: TGTGCCAGCTCACCACCGATGCTTTGGGGGCCTGGCACAGATACGCAGTATTTT.

This clonotype was observed many times. The CDR3 loop reads CASSGGPSRRFGEQYF. The CDR3 DNA is TGTGCCAGCAGTGGTGGGCCCAGCAGGAGGTTCGGTGAGCAGTACTTC. The rearrangement links TRBV12-3 or TRBV12-4 to TRBJ2-7; weak D call: TRBD2 (5 bases). V was clipped by 5 bases and J by 7 bases, with 24 bases between them. CDR3 length equals 16 residues.

This clonotype was seen ten or more times. This chain links TRBV6-1 with TRBJ1-1; D is ambiguous. Deletions cut 2 bases from V and 1 base from J, with 11 bases between. There are 15 residues in the CDR3. Germline assignment: CDR1 MNHNS and CDR2 SASEGT. The DNA for the CDR3 is TGTGCCAGCAGTGAACTAGGGTACGAGAACACTGAAGCTTTCTTT. This sequence encodes CASSELGYENTEAFF.

The chain links TRBV7-3 to TRBJ2-6; D unclear. Germline assignment: CDR1 SGHTA and CDR2 FQGTGA. V was pared by 8 bases and J by 0 bases, with 11 bases between. This CDR3 has 15 residues. CDR3 in amino acids: CASRPSSSGANVLTF. For the CDR3, the DNA is TGTGCCAGCCGGCCCTCGTCCTCTGGGGCCAACGTCCTGACTTTC. Full variable domain (outside the CDR3, taken from reference TRBV7-3 and TRBJ2-6): GAGVSQTPSNKVTEKGKYVELRCDPISGHTALYWYRQSLGQGPEFLIYFQGTGAADDSGLPNDRFFAVRPEGSVSTLKIQRTERGDSAVYLCASRPSSSGANVLTFGAGSRLTVL.

This clonotype came up many times. The genes are TRBV3-1 and TRBJ2-5; possibly TRBD1 for D (7 bases). The germline gives CDR1 LGHDT, CDR2 YNNKEL (reference sequence). The CDR3 has 14 residues. The germline V and J ends were trimmed by 5 bases and 7 bases, with 17 bases remaining between them. The CDR3 loop is CASSAQGGGGTQYF. Written as DNA, the CDR3 is TGTGCCAGCAGCGCTCAGGGGGGTGGGGGGACCCAGTACTTC.

This clonotype turned up a few times. The chain employs TRBV19 and TRBJ1-1, with D unresolved. V lost 1 base and J 0 bases, leaving 12 bases between the germline ends. Germline CDR1 is LNHDA and CDR2 is SQIVND (reference sequence). This CDR3 is 16 amino acids long. The DNA of the CDR3 is TGTGCCAGTAGTATAGGCCCCCCGAGGATGAACACTGAAGCTTTCTTT. Its translation: CASSIGPPRMNTEAFF. The full variable domain, in which reference TRBV19 and TRBJ1-1 provide the parts outside the CDR3, is DGGITQSPKYLFRKEGQNVTLSCEQNLNHDAMYWYRQDPGQGLRLIYYSQIVNDFQKGDIAEGYSVSREKKESFPLTVTSAQKNPTAFYLCASSIGPPRMNTEAFFGQGTRLTVV.

The chain combines TRBV20-1 with TRBJ2-1, with D possibly matching TRBD2 (5 bases). The CDR3 covers 15 residues. Germline loops: CDR1 DFQATT, CDR2 SNEGSKA (reference sequence). V was cut by 4 bases and J by 4 bases, with 17 bases left in between. The chain's CDR3 is CSANRIRSGYNEQFF. In nucleotides, the CDR3 is TGCAGTGCTAATAGAATCAGGAGCGGTTACAATGAGCAGTTCTTC.

As regards this clonotype: Relative to the germline gene, one junction end is altered; a read error may explain this. V is TRBV5-5 and J is TRBJ2-3; 12 positions match TRBD2. Germline loops: CDR1 SGHKS, CDR2 YYEKEE (reference sequence). CDR3 length: 17 amino acids. The CDR3 spells CASSLPSGRASPDTQYF. CDR3 DNA: TGCGCCAGCAGCTTGCCTAGCGGGAGGGCCTCCCCAGATACGCAGTATTTT.

The sample holds a few counts of this clonotype. J is TRBJ2-4 and V is TRBV7-3; D is unresolved. The V end lost 3 bases, the J end lost 6 bases, and 9 bases lay between the germline ends. The CDR3 runs 13 residues. CDR1 is SGHTA and CDR2 is FQGTGA in the germline V gene. The CDR3 region is CASSLFLGNIQYF. The CDR3 bases are TGTGCCAGCAGCTTGTTTCTAGGAAACATTCAGTACTTC.

This clonotype was observed many times. The chain uses TRBV7-3 and TRBJ2-1, with 11 positions matching TRBD2. This CDR3 region has 15 residues. Germline loops: CDR1 SGHTA, CDR2 FQGTGA. The V segment lost 4 bases and the J segment 7 bases; nucleotides outside the gene matches: 6. Here the CDR3 DNA reads TGTGCCAGCAGCTCACTAGCGGGAGTTGGTAATGAGCAGTTCTTC. It translates to CASSSLAGVGNEQFF.

This clonotype was found many times. This chain joins TRBV11-2 and TRBJ2-3; 9 nucleotides match TRBD1. The length of the CDR3 is 14 residues. The germline gives CDR1 SGHAT, CDR2 FQNNGV. The V and J ends lost 5 bases and 4 bases, in that order; junction bases with no gene match: 4. CDR3 sequence (DNA): TGTGCCAGCAGCACTCGGACAGGGGCAGATACGCAGTATTTT. Protein: CASSTRTGADTQYF.

V gene TRBV28 combines with J gene TRBJ2-7, with 7 bases that match TRBD2. Germline lookup yields CDR1 MDHEN and CDR2 SYDVKM. V lost 2 bases to trimming and J lost 0 bases; unmatched junction nucleotides: 4. The CDR3 totals 15 residues. Here the CDR3 reads CASSLRGRGSYEQYF. CDR3 coding DNA: TGTGCCAGCAGTTTACGCGGGAGAGGCTCCTACGAGCAGTACTTC.

Comment on this clonotype: A clone one base away is much larger, so this may be a read error. As the CDR3 is not closed by the conserved phenylalanine or tryptophan, this likely results from a read error. J is TRBJ2-7 and V is TRBV3-1, with 10 bases fitting TRBD1. There are 16 residues in the CDR3. Germline V gene lookup returns CDR1 LGHDT and CDR2 YNNKEL (reference sequence). V lost 0 bases and J lost 2; bases outside the gene matches: 4. CDR3 coding DNA: TGTGCCAGCAGCCAAGATGGGGGACAGGGGACCTACGAGCAGTACCTC. The encoded protein is CASSQDGGQGTYEQYL.

The V call is TRBV10-3, the J call TRBJ2-3; perhaps TRBD1 as D (6 bases). Trimming left V 0 bases short and J 3 bases short, with 19 bases between. CDR3 size: 18 residues. Germline lookup yields CDR1 ENHRY and CDR2 SYGVKD. CDR3 amino acids: CAISESSLGQGMTDTQYF. DNA of the CDR3: TGTGCCATCAGTGAGTCGAGTTTAGGGCAGGGGATGACAGATACGCAGTATTTT.

The sample holds many counts of this clonotype. The chain joins TRBV20-1 to TRBJ2-5; no clear D. Germline CDR1 DFQATT, CDR2 SNEGSKA (reference sequence). Between the trimmed V and J ends, which lost 4 bases and 5 bases, there was a span of 14 bases. The CDR3 has 13 amino acids. In DNA, the CDR3 is TGCAGTGCTATCATTGTAGGCAGGGAGACCCAGTACTTC. Its protein product is CSAIIVGRETQYF.

This rearrangement joins TRBV7-2 to TRBJ2-5; 10 bases fit TRBD2. The junction had 6 bases not matched to a gene; V was cut back by 0 bases and J by 5 bases. Germline CDR1 reads SGHTA; CDR2 reads FQGNSA. This CDR3 spans 16 amino acids. The DNA for the CDR3 is TGTGCCAGCAGCTTAGCCCTCAGCGGGGGGGGGGAGACCCAGTACTTC. Its translation: CASSLALSGGGETQYF.

At least ten counts were recorded for this clonotype. This chain connects TRBV7-2 to TRBJ2-3; 7 bases fit TRBD1. CDR3 length equals 15 residues. Unmatched junction bases numbered 5, after V lost 4 bases and J lost 1 base. In germline, CDR1 is SGHTA, CDR2 FQGNSA. The CDR3 protein is CASSSQGIGTDTQYF. The CDR3 region has the DNA TGTGCCAGCAGCTCACAGGGGATCGGCACAGATACGCAGTATTTT.

Ten or more counts support this clonotype. The V and J genes are TRBV7-9 and TRBJ2-1, with D perhaps matching TRBD1 (6 bases). V was pared by 5 bases and J by 4 bases, with 15 bases between. Germline loops: CDR1 SEHNR, CDR2 FQNEAQ (reference sequence). The CDR3 length is 15 residues. The CDR3 bases are TGTGCCAGCAGCCAGGGACAATCGCGGTACAATGAGCAGTTCTTC. Its translation: CASSQGQSRYNEQFF. The full variable domain, its missing parts supplied by reference TRBV7-9 and TRBJ2-1, is DTGVSQNPRHKITKRGQNVTFRCDPISEHNRLYWYRQTLGQGPEFLTYFQNEAQLEKSRLLSDRFSAERPKGSFSTLEIQRTEQGDSAMYLCASSQGQSRYNEQFFGPGTRLTVL.

The chain employs TRBV27 and TRBJ2-2; D is perhaps TRBD2 (6 bases). This CDR3 has 15 residues. Germline CDR1 reads MNHEY; CDR2 reads SMNVEV (reference sequence). Between the trimmed V and J ends, which lost 3 bases and 4 bases, there was a span of 12 bases. The CDR3 is CASSFLLGGTGELFF. The CDR3 nucleotides are TGTGCCAGCAGTTTCCTGTTGGGGGGCACCGGGGAGCTGTTTTTT.